Below are 29 T cell receptor beta chains sequenced from a single sample in a study of a mutant IDH1 vaccine in newly diagnosed glioma. This sample's time point: baseline, week 1 (first vaccination visit). Treatment in this sample: pre-vaccination baseline after standard-of-care therapy. Sequencing was performed with immunoSEQ multiplex PCR; in TCRdb, only in-frame clones are kept and a portion is missing. The sample comprises 55,000 to 70,000 clones, about four fifths of which are singletons, and more than 6.5% rests with the top ten. Sequencing was performed on PBMCs, taken from a glioma patient treated with radiotherapy, temozolomide or both. The receptors were gathered from a man aged 50-60 years with glioma.

The rearrangement uses TRBV7-3 and TRBJ2-7; 9 bases align to TRBD2. Looked up from germline, CDR1 is SGHTA and CDR2 is FQGTGA. The CDR3 has 16 residues. Trimming cost V 1 base and J 5 bases; bases outside gene matches: 9. As DNA, the CDR3 is TGTGCCAGCAGCTTAAGTAGACTCAGCGGGGGGAACGAGCAGTACTTC. It translates to CASSLSRLSGGNEQYF.

The J gene is TRBJ1-4, the V gene TRBV30; D is uncertain. This CDR3 has 15 residues. Germline V lookup: CDR1 GTSNPN, CDR2 SVGIG (reference sequence). Trimming shortened V by 2 bases and J by 0 bases, and 10 bases separated the two germline ends. This CDR3 reads CAWSSRRPTNEKLFF. In nucleotides, the CDR3 is TGTGCCTGGAGTTCCCGACGGCCAACTAATGAAAAACTGTTTTTT.

The DNA of the CDR3 is TGTGCCAGCAGCTTGACCCCCAATGGGGAGGTGAATGAAAAACTGTTTTTT. This translates into CASSLTPNGEVNEKLFF. The J gene is TRBJ1-4, the V gene TRBV5-4, with D unclear. Trimming took 1 base from V and 5 from J, leaving 18 bases between them. The CDR3 length is 17 residues. Per the germline V gene, CDR1 is SGHNT and CDR2 is YYREEE (reference sequence).

The V call is TRBV6-5, the J call TRBJ1-1, with a tentative D call TRBD1 (6 bases). CDR1 and CDR2 (germline): MNHEY, SVGAGI. The CDR3 covers 15 residues. With 5 bases removed from V and 1 base from J, the gap between germline ends came to 14 bases. The CDR3 nucleotides are TGTGCCAGCAGTACTCAGGGGTTACGGAACACTGAAGCTTTCTTT. Its translation is CASSTQGLRNTEAFF.

This chain's CDR3 is CASSPSGATKETQYF. DNA for the CDR3: TGTGCCAGCAGCCCCAGTGGGGCGACTAAAGAGACCCAGTACTTC. The chain recombines TRBV7-9 with TRBJ2-5; D is tentatively TRBD1 or TRBD2 (5 bases each). Trimming took 5 bases from V and 3 from J, leaving 16 bases between them. CDR1 is SEHNR, CDR2 FQNEAQ, per germline (reference sequence). The CDR3 is made up of 15 amino acids. Full variable domain (missing parts from reference TRBV7-9 and TRBJ2-5): DTGVSQNPRHKITKRGQNVTFRCDPISEHNRLYWYRQTLGQGPEFLTYFQNEAQLEKSRLLSDRFSAERPKGSFSTLEIQRTEQGDSAMYLCASSPSGATKETQYFGPGTRLLVL.

This clone is a singleton in its sample. It is unclear where the CDR3 begins or ends on the DNA, so no DNA is shown, and the CDR3 is as TCRdb lists it. The chain employs TRBV29-1 and TRBJ1-1. Germline V gives CDR1 SQVTM, CDR2 ANQGSEA. Ends included, the CDR3 has 24 residues. CDR3 residues: CSVDLRIRTLKLSLDKVRGTEAFF.

The chain employs TRBV4-1 and TRBJ1-6; TRBD1 is a possible D gene (5 bases). The germline CDR1 and CDR2 sequences are MGHRA and YSYEKL. CDR3 length equals 16 residues. V was clipped by 0 bases and J by 6 bases, with 12 bases between them. This CDR3 reads CASSQDKGNGNSPLHF. Here the CDR3 DNA reads TGCGCCAGCAGCCAAGATAAGGGGAATGGTAATTCACCCCTCCACTTT.

In this sample, this clone turned up many times. The chain combines TRBV11-2 with TRBJ1-3; D is unclear. Germline CDR1 is SGHAT and CDR2 is FQNNGV. The length of the CDR3 is 15 residues. Trimming left V 0 bases short and J 4 bases short, with 10 bases between. The CDR3 DNA sequence: TGTGCCAGCAGCTTAGATCGGGTGGGAGGAAACACCATATATTTT. The encoded protein is CASSLDRVGGNTIYF.

The chain carries TRBV4-2 and TRBJ2-3, with TRBD2 identical over 9 bases. This CDR3 has 18 residues. V was clipped by 0 bases and J by 5 bases; unmatched bases: 12. Germline values: CDR1 LGHNA, CDR2 YNFKEQ. The CDR3 spells CASSQDGLAGPRGDTQYF. The CDR3 bases are TGTGCCAGCAGCCAAGATGGGCTAGCGGGGCCTCGTGGAGATACGCAGTATTTT.

The V gene is TRBV7-2, the J gene TRBJ2-1; 8 bases line up with TRBD2. The CDR3 length is 14 residues. V gave up 5 bases and J gave up 8 bases; unmatched junction bases: 8. From germline, CDR1 is SGHTA and CDR2 FQGNSA. The CDR3 spells CASSPRGGIYEQFF. The CDR3 DNA reads as TGTGCCAGCAGCCCCCGGGGGGGGATATATGAGCAGTTCTTC. The full variable domain, completed using reference TRBV7-2 and TRBJ2-1, is GAGVSQSPSNKVTEKGKDVELRCDPISGHTALYWYRQSLGQGLEFLIYFQGNSAPDKSGLPSDRFSAERTGGSVSTLTIQRTQQEDSAVYLCASSPRGGIYEQFFGPGTRLTVL.

The CDR3 reads CASSAGTGAAQPQHF. In DNA, the CDR3 is TGTGCCAGCAGTGCCGGGACAGGGGCTGCTCAGCCCCAGCATTTT. V and J are TRBV2 and TRBJ1-5; 10 bases agree with TRBD1. Germline lookup yields CDR1 SNHLY and CDR2 FYNNEI. Trimming at V came to 4 bases and at J to 6 bases, leaving 6 bases not matched to a gene. This CDR3 region has 15 residues.

By share of the sample, this clone is medium-sized. The rearrangement joins TRBV6-1 to TRBJ1-1; 8 bases line up with TRBD1. Germline CDR1 and CDR2: MNHNS and SASEGT. This CDR3 has 14 residues. The V gene end was trimmed by 5 bases and the J gene end by 1 base; junction bases not matched to a gene: 3. The CDR3 nucleotides are TGTGCCAGCAGTCCGGGACAGGAGAACACTGAAGCTTTCTTT. Translated: CASSPGQENTEAFF.

The chain uses TRBV28 and TRBJ1-3, with D tentatively TRBD1 (5 bases). The CDR3 has 11 amino acids. Germline V gene lookup returns CDR1 MDHEN and CDR2 SYDVKM. Trimming stripped 6 bases from V and 8 bases from J, with 8 bases between. The CDR3 sequence: CASRQEYTIYF. CDR3 coding DNA: TGTGCCAGCAGACAGGAGTACACCATATATTTT.

The DNA for the CDR3 is TGTGCCAGCAGCGTACAAGGGGGGGCAGATACGCAGTATTTT. It is translated as CASSVQGGADTQYF. The genes are TRBV9 and TRBJ2-3, with a possible D match to TRBD2 (7 bases). This CDR3 is 14 amino acids long. Germline CDR1 is SGDLS and CDR2 is YYNGEE. Between the trimmed V and J ends, which lost 1 base and 4 bases, there was a span of 10 bases.

The chain has TRBV7-2 and TRBJ2-1; D possibly uses TRBD1 or TRBD2 (7 bases each). The length of the CDR3 is 17 residues. The germline V and J ends were trimmed by 1 base and 5 bases, with 18 bases remaining between them. Germline CDR1 reads SGHTA; CDR2 reads FQGNSA. The DNA of the CDR3 is TGTGCCAGCAGCTTAGGCCCCCCAGGGGGGGTAGACAATGAGCAGTTCTTC. Translating it yields CASSLGPPGGVDNEQFF.

The chain couples TRBV18 to TRBJ2-5, with 7 nucleotides matching TRBD1. V gave up 6 bases and J gave up 3 bases; unmatched junction bases: 7. There are 14 residues in the CDR3. CDR1 and CDR2 from the germline V gene are KGHSH and LQKENI. CDR3 sequence: CASSFRDSKETQYF. Written as DNA, the CDR3 is TGTGCCAGCTCTTTCCGGGACAGTAAAGAGACCCAGTACTTC.

The table lists this clone with a count of one. In nucleotides, the CDR3 is TGTGCCAGCAGGTCGACTCTTGGAAACACCATATATTTT. It is translated as CASRSTLGNTIYF. V and J are TRBV6-5 and TRBJ1-3; D remains unclear. CDR1 and CDR2 (germline): MNHEY, SVGAGI. The CDR3 extends over 13 amino acids. Trimming stripped 6 bases from V and 3 bases from J, with 9 bases between.

The V call is TRBV4-1, the J call TRBJ2-7, with 9 bases lining up with TRBD1. The CDR3 runs 15 residues. V was pared by 3 bases and J by 5 bases, with 8 bases of the junction left unmatched. In germline, CDR1 is MGHRA, CDR2 YSYEKL. The CDR3 DNA is TGCGCCAGCAGCCAGGGAGGGGACAGGGTGCACGAGCAGTACTTC. Its translation: CASSQGGDRVHEQYF.

This rearrangement joins TRBV29-1 to TRBJ1-2; perhaps TRBD1 as D (5 bases). V was trimmed by 4 bases and J by 8 bases, leaving 14 bases between them. The germline CDR1 and CDR2 sequences are SQVTM and ANQGSEA. CDR3 length equals 12 residues. The DNA for the CDR3 is TGCAGCGTTGGCGAGGGGAGCAGCGGCTACACCTTC. Protein sequence: CSVGEGSSGYTF.

The chain joins TRBV7-2 to TRBJ2-1, with 11 bases aligning to TRBD2. V shed 0 bases and J 7 bases; nucleotides not matched to a gene: 5. The V gene's germline CDR1 is SGHTA and CDR2 FQGNSA. The CDR3 is 16 amino acids. Here the CDR3 reads CASSLALAGGFNEQFF. In DNA, the CDR3 is TGTGCCAGCAGCTTAGCGCTAGCGGGGGGTTTTAATGAGCAGTTCTTC.

The chain has TRBV29-1 and TRBJ2-1; D is unresolved. The length of the CDR3 is 12 residues. Germline CDR1 SQVTM, CDR2 ANQGSEA. V was cut by 7 bases and J by 8 bases, with 15 bases left in between. CDR3 protein: CSGSYLNDEQFF. In DNA form, the CDR3 reads TGCAGCGGTTCCTATTTAAATGATGAGCAGTTCTTC.

V and J are TRBV4-2 and TRBJ2-6; a possible D gene is TRBD1 (5 bases). The CDR3 spans 17 residues. The V and J ends lost 2 bases and 0 bases respectively, with 11 bases between them. The germline V gene has CDR1 LGHNA and CDR2 YNFKEQ. CDR3 sequence reads: CASSQQTQGSGANVLTF. The CDR3 bases are TGTGCCAGCAGCCAACAGACTCAGGGCTCTGGGGCCAACGTCCTGACTTTC.

The V and J genes are TRBV5-4 and TRBJ1-2, with a weak D call TRBD1 (6 bases). The CDR3 sequence is 15 residues long. V was clipped by 2 bases and J by 4 bases, with 15 bases between them. Per the germline V gene, CDR1 is SGHNT and CDR2 is YYREEE (reference sequence). The DNA for the CDR3 is TGTGCCAGCAGCTTACGTACCAGGGGACCCTATGGCTACACCTTC. It is translated as CASSLRTRGPYGYTF. The whole variable domain, remainder taken from reference TRBV5-4 and TRBJ1-2, is ETGVTQSPTHLIKTRGQQVTLRCSSQSGHNTVSWYQQALGQGPQFIFQYYREEENGRGNFPPRFSGLQFPNYSSELNVNALELDDSALYLCASSLRTRGPYGYTFGSGTRLTVV.

The CDR3 protein is CAWRRGGVGYTF. The CDR3 bases are TGTGCCTGGAGGCGGGGGGGGGTTGGCTACACCTTC. The chain has TRBV30 and TRBJ1-2; D might be TRBD1 (5 bases). Germline assignment: CDR1 GTSNPN and CDR2 SVGIG (reference sequence). This CDR3 is 12 amino acids long. V lost 3 bases and J lost 7, with 12 bases in between.

V usage is TRBV6-4 and J usage is TRBJ2-3, with D perhaps TRBD2 (6 bases). This CDR3 has 14 amino acids. Per germline, CDR1 MRHNA and CDR2 SNTAGT. Trimming stripped 4 bases from V and 7 bases from J, with 15 bases between. The CDR3 is CASSGEGEVNTQYF. Written as DNA, the CDR3 is TGTGCCAGCAGTGGAGAAGGGGAGGTGAATACGCAGTATTTT.

This chain joins TRBV29-1 and TRBJ2-1, with a weak D call TRBD1 (5 bases). This CDR3 is built from 14 residues. Per the germline V gene, CDR1 is SQVTM and CDR2 is ANQGSEA. V was trimmed by 6 bases and J by 7 bases, leaving 19 bases between them. The chain's CDR3 is CSVTGHSQRNEQFF. CDR3 sequence (DNA): TGCAGCGTGACCGGACACTCCCAAAGGAATGAGCAGTTCTTC.

The gene calls are TRBV25-1 and TRBJ2-3, with D uncertain. The CDR3 runs to 13 residues. V was shortened by 6 bases and J by 1 base, with 8 bases between the two germline ends. The germline V gene encodes CDR1 MGHDK and CDR2 SYGVNS. The CDR3 region has the DNA TGTGCCAGCAGGGAGATCGGCACAGATACGCAGTATTTT. Its translation: CASREIGTDTQYF.

The chain joins TRBV25-1 to TRBJ2-5; the match to TRBD1 covers 8 bases. J lost 5 bases, V lost 4 bases, and 6 bases had no gene match. The CDR3 runs to 14 residues. Germline V lookup: CDR1 MGHDK, CDR2 SYGVNS. The CDR3 is CASSGLTGGETQYF. CDR3 DNA: TGTGCCAGCAGTGGACTTACAGGGGGGGAGACCCAGTACTTC.

Remarks on this clone: In this CDR3 the conserved last residue, phenylalanine or tryptophan, is missing, so a read error is likely. No DNA is shown, since the ends of the CDR3 on it are uncertain; the CDR3 is the one TCRdb lists. The rearrangement joins TRBV6-6 to TRBJ1-5; TRBD1 reflects the table's D call only, with no check against the DNA. The CDR3 has 10 residues if both end residues are counted. Germline loops: CDR1 MNHNY, CDR2 SVGAGI (reference sequence). The CDR3 sequence is CASSSLWGQD.